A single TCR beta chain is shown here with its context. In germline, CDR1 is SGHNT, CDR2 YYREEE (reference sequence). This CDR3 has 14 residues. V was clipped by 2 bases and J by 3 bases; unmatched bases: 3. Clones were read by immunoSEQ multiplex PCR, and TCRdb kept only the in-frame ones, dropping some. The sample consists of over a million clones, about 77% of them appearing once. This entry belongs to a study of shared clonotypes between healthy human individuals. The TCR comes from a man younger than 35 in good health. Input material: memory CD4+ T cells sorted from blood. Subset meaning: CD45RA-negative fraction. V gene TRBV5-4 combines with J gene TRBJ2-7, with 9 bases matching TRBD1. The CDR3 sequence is CASSLGTGNYEQYF. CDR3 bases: TGTGCCAGCAGCTTAGGGACAGGGAACTACGAGCAGTACTTC.